This TCR beta chain was recovered during a study of cytomegalovirus exposure and HLA in healthy donors. The PCR used 60 Vbeta and 13 Jbeta primers. Data came from immunoSEQ multiplex PCR; TCRdb stores just in-frame clones and leaves some out. This repertoire shows 150,000 to 200,000 clones, 80% found once; its top ten account for around 4.3%. About this clone itself: Its antigen is unknown.

Germline V lookup: CDR1 LNHDA, CDR2 SQIVND (reference sequence). The length of the CDR3 is 13 residues. Trimming removed 8 bases at V and 5 bases at J, with 15 bases between. General study points: For presence/absence analyses, sequencing depth was assumed to be roughly uniform across donors. CMV serostatus alone was available as immune exposure information. TCR beta sequences reportedly predicted most subjects' HLA-A and HLA-B alleles accurately. Other equally common chains were less clonally expanded than HLA-associated TCR beta chains, a later analysis showed.

The chain is built from TRBV19 and TRBJ1-1, with D perhaps TRBD1 (6 bases). This receptor was obtained from a woman aged 45-60 years in good health and CMV-seropositive. The material sequenced was PBMCs. CDR3 nucleotides: TGTGCCAGTGTTAGGGGGGGAAGGACTGAAGCTTTCTTT. The encoded protein is CASVRGGRTEAFF.